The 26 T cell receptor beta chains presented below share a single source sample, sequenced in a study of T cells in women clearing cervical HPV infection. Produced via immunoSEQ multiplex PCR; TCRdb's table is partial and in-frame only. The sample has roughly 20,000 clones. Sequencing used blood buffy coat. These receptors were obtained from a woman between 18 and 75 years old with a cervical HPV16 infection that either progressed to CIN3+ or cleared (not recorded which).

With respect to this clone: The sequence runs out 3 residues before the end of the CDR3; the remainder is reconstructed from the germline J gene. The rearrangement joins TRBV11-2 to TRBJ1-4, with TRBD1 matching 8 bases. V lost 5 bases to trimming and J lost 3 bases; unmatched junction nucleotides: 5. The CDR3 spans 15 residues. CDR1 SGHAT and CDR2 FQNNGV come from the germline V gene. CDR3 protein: CASSRQGAANEKLFF. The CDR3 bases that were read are TGTGCCAGCAGCCGTCAGGGGGCCGCTAATGAAAAA.

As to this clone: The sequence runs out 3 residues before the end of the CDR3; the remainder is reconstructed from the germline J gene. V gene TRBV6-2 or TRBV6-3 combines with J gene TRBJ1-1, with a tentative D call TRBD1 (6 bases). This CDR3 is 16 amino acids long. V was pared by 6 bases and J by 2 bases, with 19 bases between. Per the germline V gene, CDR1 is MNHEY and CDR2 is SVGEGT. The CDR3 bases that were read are TGTGCCAGCAGACCACGGGCCGGGACAATTAACACTGAA. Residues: CASRPRAGTINTE. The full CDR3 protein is CASRPRAGTINTEAFF.

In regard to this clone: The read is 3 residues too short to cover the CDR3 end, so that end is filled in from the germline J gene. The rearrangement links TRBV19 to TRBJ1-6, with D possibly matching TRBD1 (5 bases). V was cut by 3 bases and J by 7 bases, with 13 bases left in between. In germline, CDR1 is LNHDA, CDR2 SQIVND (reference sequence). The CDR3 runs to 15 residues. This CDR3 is CASSMGGAGNSPLHF. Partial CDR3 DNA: TGTGCCAGTAGTATGGGCGGGGCTGGGAATTCACCC.

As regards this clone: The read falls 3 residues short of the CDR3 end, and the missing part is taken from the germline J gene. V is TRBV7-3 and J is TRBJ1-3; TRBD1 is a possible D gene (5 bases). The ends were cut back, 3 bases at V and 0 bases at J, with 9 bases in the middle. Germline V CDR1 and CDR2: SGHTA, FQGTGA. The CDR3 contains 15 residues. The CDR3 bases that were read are TGTGCCAGCAGCTTGACGGGGGGCTCTGGAAACACC. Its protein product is CASSLTGGSGNT. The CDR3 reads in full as CASSLTGGSGNTIYF. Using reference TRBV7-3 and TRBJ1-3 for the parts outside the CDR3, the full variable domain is GAGVSQTPSNKVTEKGKYVELRCDPISGHTALYWYRQSLGQGPEFLIYFQGTGAADDSGLPNDRFFAVRPEGSVSTLKIQRTERGDSAVYLCASSLTGGSGNTIYFGEGSWLTVV.

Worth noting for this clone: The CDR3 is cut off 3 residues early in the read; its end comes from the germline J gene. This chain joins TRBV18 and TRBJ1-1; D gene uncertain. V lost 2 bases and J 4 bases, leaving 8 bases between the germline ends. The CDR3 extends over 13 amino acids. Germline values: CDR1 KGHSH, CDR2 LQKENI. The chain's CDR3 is CASSPGQFTEAFF. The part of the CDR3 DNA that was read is TGTGCCAGCTCACCAGGGCAGTTCACTGAA.

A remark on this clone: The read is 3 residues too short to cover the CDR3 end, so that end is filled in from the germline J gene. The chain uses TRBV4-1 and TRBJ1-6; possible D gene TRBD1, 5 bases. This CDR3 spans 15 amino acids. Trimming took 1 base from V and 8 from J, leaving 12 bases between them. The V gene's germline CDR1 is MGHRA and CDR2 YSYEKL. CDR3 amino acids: CASSQVFRVDSPLHF. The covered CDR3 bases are TGCGCCAGCAGCCAAGTGTTCAGGGTAGATTCACCC.

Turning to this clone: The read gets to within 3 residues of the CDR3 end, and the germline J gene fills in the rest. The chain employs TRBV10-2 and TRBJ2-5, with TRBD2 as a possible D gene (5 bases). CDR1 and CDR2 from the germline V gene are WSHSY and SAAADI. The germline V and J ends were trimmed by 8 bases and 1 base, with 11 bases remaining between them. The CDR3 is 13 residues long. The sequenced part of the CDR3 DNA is TGCGCCAGCCGGCTAGCTTCCCAAGAGACC. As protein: CASRLASQET. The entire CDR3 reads CASRLASQETQYF.

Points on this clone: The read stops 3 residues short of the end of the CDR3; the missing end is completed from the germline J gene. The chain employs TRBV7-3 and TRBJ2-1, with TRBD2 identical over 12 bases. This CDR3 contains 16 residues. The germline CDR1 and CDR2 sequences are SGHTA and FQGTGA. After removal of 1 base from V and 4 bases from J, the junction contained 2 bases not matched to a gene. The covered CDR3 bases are TGTGCCAGCAGCTTAAAAGGACTAGCGGGGTACAATGAG. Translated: CASSLKGLAGYNE. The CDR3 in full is CASSLKGLAGYNEQFF.

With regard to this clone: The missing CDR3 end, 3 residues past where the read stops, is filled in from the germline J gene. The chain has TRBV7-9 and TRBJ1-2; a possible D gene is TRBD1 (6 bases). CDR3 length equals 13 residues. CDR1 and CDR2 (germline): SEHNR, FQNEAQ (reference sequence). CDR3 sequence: CASSPGGAGDYTF. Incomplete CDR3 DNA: TGTGCCAGCAGCCCGGGTGGTGCAGGGGAC.

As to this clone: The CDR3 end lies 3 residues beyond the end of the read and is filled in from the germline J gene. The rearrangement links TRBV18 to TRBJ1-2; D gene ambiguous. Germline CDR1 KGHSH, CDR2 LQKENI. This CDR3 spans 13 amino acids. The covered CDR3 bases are TGTGCCAGCTCTCGCGGGAAAAGCAATGAC. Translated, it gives CASSRGKSND. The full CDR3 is CASSRGKSNDYTF.

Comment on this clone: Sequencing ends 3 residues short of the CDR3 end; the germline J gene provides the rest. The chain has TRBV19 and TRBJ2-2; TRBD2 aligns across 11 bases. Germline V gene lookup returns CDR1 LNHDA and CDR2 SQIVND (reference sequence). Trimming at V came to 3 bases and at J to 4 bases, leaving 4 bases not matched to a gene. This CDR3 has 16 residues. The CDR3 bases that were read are TGTGCCAGTAGTATCATAGCGGGGGGGCTCACCGGGGAG. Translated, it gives CASSIIAGGLTGE. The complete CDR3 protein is CASSIIAGGLTGELFF. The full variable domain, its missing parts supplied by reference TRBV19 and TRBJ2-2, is DGGITQSPKYLFRKEGQNVTLSCEQNLNHDAMYWYRQDPGQGLRLIYYSQIVNDFQKGDIAEGYSVSREKKESFPLTVTSAQKNPTAFYLCASSIIAGGLTGELFFGEGSRLTVL.

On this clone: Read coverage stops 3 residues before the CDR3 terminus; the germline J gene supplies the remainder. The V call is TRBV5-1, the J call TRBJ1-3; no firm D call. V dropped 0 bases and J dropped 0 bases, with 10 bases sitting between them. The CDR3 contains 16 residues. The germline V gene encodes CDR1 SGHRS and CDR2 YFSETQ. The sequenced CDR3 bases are TGCGCCAGCAGCTTGGACAGCCGCATCTCTGGAAACACC. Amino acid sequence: CASSLDSRISGNT. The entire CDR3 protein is CASSLDSRISGNTIYF. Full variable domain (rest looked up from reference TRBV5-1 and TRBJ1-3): KAGVTQTPRYLIKTRGQQVTLSCSPISGHRSVSWYQQTPGQGLQFLFEYFSETQRNKGNFPGRFSGRQFSNSRSEMNVSTLELGDSALYLCASSLDSRISGNTIYFGEGSWLTVV.

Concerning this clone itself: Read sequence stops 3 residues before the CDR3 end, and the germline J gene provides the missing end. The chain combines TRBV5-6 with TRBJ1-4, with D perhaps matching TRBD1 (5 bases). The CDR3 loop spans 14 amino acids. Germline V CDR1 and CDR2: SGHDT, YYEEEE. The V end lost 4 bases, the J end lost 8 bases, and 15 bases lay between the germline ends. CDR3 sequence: CASSQDMEREKLFF. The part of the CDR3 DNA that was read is TGTGCCAGCAGCCAGGACATGGAGAGGGAAAAA.

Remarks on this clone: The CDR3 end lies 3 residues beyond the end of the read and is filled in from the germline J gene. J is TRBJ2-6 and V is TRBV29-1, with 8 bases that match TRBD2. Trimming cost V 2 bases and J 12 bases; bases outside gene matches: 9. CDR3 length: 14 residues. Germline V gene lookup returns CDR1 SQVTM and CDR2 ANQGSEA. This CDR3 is CSVEPLTGGSVLTF. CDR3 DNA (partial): TGCAGCGTTGAACCCCTCACGGGGGGGAGCGTC. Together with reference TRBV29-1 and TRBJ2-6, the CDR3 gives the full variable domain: SAVISQKPSRDICQRGTSLTIQCQVDSQVTMMFWYRQQPGQSLTLIATANQGSEATYESGFVIDKFPISRPNLTFSTLTVSNMSPEDSSIYLCSVEPLTGGSVLTFGAGSRLTVL.

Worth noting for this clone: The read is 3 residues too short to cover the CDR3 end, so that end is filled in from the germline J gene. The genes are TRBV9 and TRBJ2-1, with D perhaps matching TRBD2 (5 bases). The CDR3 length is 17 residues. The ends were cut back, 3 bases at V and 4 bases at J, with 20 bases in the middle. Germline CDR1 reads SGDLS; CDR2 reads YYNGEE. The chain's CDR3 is CASSAEGLIYQYNEQFF. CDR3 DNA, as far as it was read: TGTGCCAGCAGCGCCGAAGGACTGATATACCAATACAATGAG.

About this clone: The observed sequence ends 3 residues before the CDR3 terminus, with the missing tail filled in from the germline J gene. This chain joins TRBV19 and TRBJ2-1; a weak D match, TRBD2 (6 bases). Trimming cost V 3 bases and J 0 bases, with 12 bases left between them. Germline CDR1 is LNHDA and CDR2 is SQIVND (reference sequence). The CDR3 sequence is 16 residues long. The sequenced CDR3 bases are TGTGCCAGTAGTATGAGAGCCGGGGGCTCCTACAATGAG. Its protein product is CASSMRAGGSYNE. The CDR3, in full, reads CASSMRAGGSYNEQFF.

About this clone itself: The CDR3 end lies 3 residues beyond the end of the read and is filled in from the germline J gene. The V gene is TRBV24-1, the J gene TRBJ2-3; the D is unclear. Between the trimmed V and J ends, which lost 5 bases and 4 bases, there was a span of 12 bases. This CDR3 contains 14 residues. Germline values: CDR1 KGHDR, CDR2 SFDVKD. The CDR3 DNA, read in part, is TGTGCCACCAGTGGCGCGAGTCAGGCAGATACG. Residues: CATSGASQADT. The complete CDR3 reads CATSGASQADTQYF.

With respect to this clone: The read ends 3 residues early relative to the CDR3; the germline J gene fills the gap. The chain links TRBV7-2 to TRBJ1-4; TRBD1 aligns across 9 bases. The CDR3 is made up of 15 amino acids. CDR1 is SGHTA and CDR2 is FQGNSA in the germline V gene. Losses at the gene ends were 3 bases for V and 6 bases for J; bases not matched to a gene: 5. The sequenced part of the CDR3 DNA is TGTGCCAGCAGCTTCCCAGACAGGGGGGATGAAAAA. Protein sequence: CASSFPDRGDEK. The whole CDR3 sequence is CASSFPDRGDEKLFF.

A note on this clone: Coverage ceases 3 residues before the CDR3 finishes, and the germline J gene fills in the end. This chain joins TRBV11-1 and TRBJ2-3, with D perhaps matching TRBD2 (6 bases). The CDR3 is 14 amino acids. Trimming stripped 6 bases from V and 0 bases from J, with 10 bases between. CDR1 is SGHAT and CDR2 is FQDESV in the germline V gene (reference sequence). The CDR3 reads CASSGGRSTDTQYF. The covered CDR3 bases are TGTGCCAGCAGTGGAGGGCGTAGCACAGATACG.

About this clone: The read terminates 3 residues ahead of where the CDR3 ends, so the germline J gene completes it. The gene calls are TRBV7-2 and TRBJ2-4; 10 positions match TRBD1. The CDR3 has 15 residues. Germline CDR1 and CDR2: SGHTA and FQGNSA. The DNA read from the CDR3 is TGTGCCAGCAGCTTAGTAGGGGGGACAGGGGATGGT. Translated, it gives CASSLVGGTGDG. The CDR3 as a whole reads CASSLVGGTGDGQYF.

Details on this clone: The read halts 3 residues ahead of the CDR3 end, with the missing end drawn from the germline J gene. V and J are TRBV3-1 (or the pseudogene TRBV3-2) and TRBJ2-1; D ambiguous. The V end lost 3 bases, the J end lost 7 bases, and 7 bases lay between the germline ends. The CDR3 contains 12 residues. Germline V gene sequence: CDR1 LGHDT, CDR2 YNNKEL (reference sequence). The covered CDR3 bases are TGTGCCAGCAGCCATTCCGCGAATGAG. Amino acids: CASSHSANE. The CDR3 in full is CASSHSANEQFF.

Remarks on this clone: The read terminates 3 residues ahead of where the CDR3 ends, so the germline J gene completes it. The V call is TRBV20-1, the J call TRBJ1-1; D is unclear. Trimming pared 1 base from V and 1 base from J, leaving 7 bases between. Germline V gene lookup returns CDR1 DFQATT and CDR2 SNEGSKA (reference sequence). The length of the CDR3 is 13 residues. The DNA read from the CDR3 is TGCAGTGCTAGAGTTTCAGAGAACACTGAA. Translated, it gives CSARVSENTE. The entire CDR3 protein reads CSARVSENTEAFF.

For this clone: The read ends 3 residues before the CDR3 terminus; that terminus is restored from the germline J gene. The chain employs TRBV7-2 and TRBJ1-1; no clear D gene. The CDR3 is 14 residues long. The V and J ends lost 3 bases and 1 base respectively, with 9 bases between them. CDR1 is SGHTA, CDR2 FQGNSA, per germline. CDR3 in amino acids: CASSLGDQNTEAFF. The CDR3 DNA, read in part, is TGTGCCAGCAGCTTGGGCGACCAGAACACTGAA.

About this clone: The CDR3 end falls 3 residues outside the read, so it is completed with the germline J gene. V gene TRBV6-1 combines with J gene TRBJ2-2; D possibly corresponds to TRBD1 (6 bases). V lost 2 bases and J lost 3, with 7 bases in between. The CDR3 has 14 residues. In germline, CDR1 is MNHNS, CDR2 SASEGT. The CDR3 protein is CASSEKGDTGELFF. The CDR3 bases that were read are TGTGCCAGCAGTGAAAAGGGGGACACCGGGGAG.

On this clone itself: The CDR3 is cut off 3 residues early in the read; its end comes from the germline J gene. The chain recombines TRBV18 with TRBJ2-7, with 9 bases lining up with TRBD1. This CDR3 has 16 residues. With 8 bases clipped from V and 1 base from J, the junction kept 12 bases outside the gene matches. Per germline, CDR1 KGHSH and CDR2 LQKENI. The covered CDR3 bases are TGTGCCAGCGCGACAGGGGGACCCGTCGTATCCTACGAG. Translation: CASATGGPVVSYE. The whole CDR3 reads CASATGGPVVSYEQYF.

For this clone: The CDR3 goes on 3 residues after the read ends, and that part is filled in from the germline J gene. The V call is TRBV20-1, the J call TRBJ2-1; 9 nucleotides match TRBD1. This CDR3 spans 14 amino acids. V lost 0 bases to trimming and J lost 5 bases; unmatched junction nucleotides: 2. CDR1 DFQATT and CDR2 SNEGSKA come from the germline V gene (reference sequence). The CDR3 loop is CSAREDRGHNEQFF. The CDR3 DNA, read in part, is TGCAGTGCTAGAGAGGACAGGGGTCACAATGAG.